These T cell receptor beta chains were read from a single sample in a study of blood T cell repertoires in COVID-19. Assay: immunoSEQ multiplex PCR; the TCRdb copy retains only in-frame clones and omits some. The sample lists around 160,000 clones, 87% occurring once. Sequenced sample: peripheral blood. Receptors originate from an elderly man with acute or convalescent COVID-19. Both conserved end residues are part of each CDR3. D genes are given only for firm matches. Clone size, where shown, is once, few, many, or a class for clones that have expanded.

length: 11
size: .
D: .
J: TRBJ2-5
V: TRBV5-1
CDR3: CASSFSETQYF
DNA: TGCGCCAGCAGCTTTTCTGAGACCCAGTACTTC

length: 15
size: .
D: .
J: TRBJ2-3
V: TRBV24-1
CDR3: CATSDSRVSTDTQYF
DNA: TGTGCCACCAGTGATTCCAGGGTTAGCACAGATACGCAGTATTTT

length: 12
size: once
D: TRBD1
J: TRBJ1-2
V: TRBV6-5
CDR3: CASTLKGAGYTF
DNA: TGTGCCAGCACCCTTAAGGGGGCTGGCTACACCTTC

length: 14
size: .
D: .
J: TRBJ1-1
V: TRBV6-6
CDR3: CASSYSGGNTEAFF
DNA: TGTGCCAGCAGTTACAGTGGAGGGAACACTGAAGCTTTCTTT

length: 15
size: .
D: .
J: TRBJ2-1
V: TRBV6-5
CDR3: CASSYGARPPHEQFF
DNA: TGTGCCAGCAGTTATGGAGCTAGACCCCCCCATGAGCAGTTCTTC

length: 17
size: .
D: .
J: TRBJ2-6
V: TRBV7-3
CDR3: CASSNPTSPSGANVLTF
DNA: TGTGCCAGCAGCAACCCGACATCCCCCTCTGGGGCCAACGTCCTGACTTTC

length: 15
size: .
D: TRBD1
J: TRBJ2-5
V: TRBV3-1/TRBV3-2
CDR3: CASSHFGTVEETQYF
DNA: TGTGCCAGCAGCCATTTTGGGACAGTCGAAGAGACCCAGTACTTC

length: 15
size: .
D: TRBD1
J: TRBJ2-7
V: TRBV18
CDR3: CASSRGQGDGYEQYF
DNA: TGTGCCAGCTCGCGGGGACAGGGTGATGGCTACGAGCAGTACTTC

length: 16
size: .
D: TRBD1
J: TRBJ2-4
V: TRBV2
CDR3: CASSPMTGLAKNIQYF
DNA: TGTGCCAGCAGTCCGATGACAGGGTTAGCCAAAAACATTCAGTACTTC

length: 13
size: once
D: .
J: TRBJ2-1
V: TRBV15
CDR3: CATGGSSYNEQFF
DNA: TGTGCCACTGGGGGGAGCTCCTACAATGAGCAGTTCTTC